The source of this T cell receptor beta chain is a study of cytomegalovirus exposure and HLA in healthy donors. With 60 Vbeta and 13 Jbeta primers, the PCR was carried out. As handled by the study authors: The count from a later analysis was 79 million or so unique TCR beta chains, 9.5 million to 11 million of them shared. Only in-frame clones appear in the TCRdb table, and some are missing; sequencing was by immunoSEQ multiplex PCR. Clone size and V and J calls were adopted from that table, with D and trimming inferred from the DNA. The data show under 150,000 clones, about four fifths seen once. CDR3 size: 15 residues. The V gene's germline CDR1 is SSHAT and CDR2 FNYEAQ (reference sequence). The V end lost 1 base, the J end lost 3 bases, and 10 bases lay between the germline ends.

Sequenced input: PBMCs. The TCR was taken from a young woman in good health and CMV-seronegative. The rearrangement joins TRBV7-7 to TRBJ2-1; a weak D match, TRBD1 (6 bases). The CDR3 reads CASSLDNRDYNEQFF. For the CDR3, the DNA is TGTGCCAGCAGCTTAGATAACAGGGACTACAATGAGCAGTTCTTC.